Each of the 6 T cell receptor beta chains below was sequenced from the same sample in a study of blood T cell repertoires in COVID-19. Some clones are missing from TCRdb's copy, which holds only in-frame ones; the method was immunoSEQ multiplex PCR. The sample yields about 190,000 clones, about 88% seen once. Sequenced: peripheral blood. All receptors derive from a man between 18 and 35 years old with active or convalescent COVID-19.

The CDR3 protein is CATGGTGELFF. CDR3 in DNA: TGTGCCACCGGAGGAACCGGGGAGCTGTTTTTT. This rearrangement joins TRBV11-2 to TRBJ2-2, with a tentative D call TRBD2 (5 bases). CDR1 is SGHAT and CDR2 is FQNNGV in the germline V gene. This CDR3 has 11 residues. Trimming stripped 10 bases from V and 5 bases from J, with 8 bases between.

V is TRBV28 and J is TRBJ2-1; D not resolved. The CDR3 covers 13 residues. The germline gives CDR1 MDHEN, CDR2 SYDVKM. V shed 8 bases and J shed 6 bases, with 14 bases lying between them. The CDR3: CASLKAGPNEQFF. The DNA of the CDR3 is TGTGCCAGCCTCAAGGCTGGGCCCAATGAGCAGTTCTTC.

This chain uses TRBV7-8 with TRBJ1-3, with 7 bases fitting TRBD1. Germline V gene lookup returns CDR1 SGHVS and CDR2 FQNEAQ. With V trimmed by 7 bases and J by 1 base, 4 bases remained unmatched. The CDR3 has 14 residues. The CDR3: CASTPGGSGNTIYF. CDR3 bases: TGTGCCAGCACCCCAGGGGGATCTGGAAACACCATATATTTT. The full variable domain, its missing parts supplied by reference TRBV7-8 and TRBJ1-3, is GAGVSQSPRYKVAKRGQDVALRCDPISGHVSLFWYQQALGQGPEFLTYFQNEAQLDKSGLPSDRFFAERPEGSVSTLKIQRTQQEDSAVYLCASTPGGSGNTIYFGEGSWLTVV.

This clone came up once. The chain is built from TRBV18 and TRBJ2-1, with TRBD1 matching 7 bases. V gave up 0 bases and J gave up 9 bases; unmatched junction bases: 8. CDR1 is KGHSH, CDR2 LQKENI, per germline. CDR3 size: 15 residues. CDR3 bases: TGTGCCAGCTCACCACCGAGGGGGCAGCGGTTTGAGCAGTTCTTC. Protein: CASSPPRGQRFEQFF. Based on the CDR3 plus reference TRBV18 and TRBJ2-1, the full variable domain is NAGVMQNPRHLVRRRGQEARLRCSPMKGHSHVYWYRQLPEEGLKFMVYLQKENIIDESGMPKERFSAEFPKEGPSILRIQQVVRGDSAAYFCASSPPRGQRFEQFFGPGTRLTVL.

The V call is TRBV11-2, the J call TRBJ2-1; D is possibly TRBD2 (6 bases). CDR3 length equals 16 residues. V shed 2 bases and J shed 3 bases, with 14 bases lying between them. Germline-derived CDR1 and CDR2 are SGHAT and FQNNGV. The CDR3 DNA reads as TGTGCCAGCAGCTTATGGTTAGCGGAGAGCTACAATGAGCAGTTCTTC. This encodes CASSLWLAESYNEQFF.

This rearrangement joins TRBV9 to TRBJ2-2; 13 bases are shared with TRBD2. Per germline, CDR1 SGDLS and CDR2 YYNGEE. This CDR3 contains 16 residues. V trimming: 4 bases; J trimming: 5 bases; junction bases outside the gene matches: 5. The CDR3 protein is CASSLGLAGFTGELFF. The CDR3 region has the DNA TGTGCCAGCAGCCTGGGACTAGCGGGATTTACCGGGGAGCTGTTTTTT.